The next 11 T cell receptor beta chains were all read from a single sample in a study of blood T cell repertoires in COVID-19 (dated by TCRdb to 2018 to 2021). Libraries were built with the immunoSEQ multiplex PCR assay. Not all clones reach the TCRdb copy of this immuneACCESS table, which keeps in-frame sequences only. Checked studies attribute under half of the gap to unresolved V genes and leave the rest unexplained. This sample lists just over 300,000 clones; over 75% were detected once. The ten biggest clones cover about 2% of the sample. The sequenced sample was PBMCs or T cells enriched from blood (not recorded which). These receptors all come from a man aged 30 to 39 who had recovered from COVID-19.

This clone has just one count. This sequence joins TRBV7-3 and TRBJ2-6; 8 nucleotides align to TRBD2. This CDR3 has 19 amino acids. The V gene's germline CDR1 is SGHTA and CDR2 FQGTGA. V trimming: 3 bases; J trimming: 0 bases; junction bases outside the gene matches: 10. The chain's CDR3 is CASSFKAGGPYSGANVLTF. DNA for the CDR3: TGTGCCAGCAGCTTTAAGGCGGGGGGACCCTACTCTGGGGCCAACGTCCTGACTTTC.

V gene TRBV9 combines with J gene TRBJ2-1, with TRBD1 matching over 9 bases. The CDR3 length is 15 residues. Germline V gene sequence: CDR1 SGDLS, CDR2 YYNGEE. The ends lost 3 bases at V and 7 bases at J; junction bases unmatched: 8. CDR3 DNA: TGTGCCAGCAGCGCGGACAGGGGAGTTAGGAATGAGCAGTTCTTC. This encodes CASSADRGVRNEQFF.

In its sample, this clone was seen once. This chain links TRBV7-9 with TRBJ2-1; a weak D match, TRBD2 (6 bases). V shed 5 bases and J shed 7 bases, with 18 bases lying between them. Germline V gene sequence: CDR1 SEHNR, CDR2 FQNEAQ (reference sequence). The CDR3 extends over 15 amino acids. CDR3 DNA: TGTGCCAGCAGCCCCTCCGGCGGGGAGGTAAATGAGCAGTTCTTC. Encoded protein: CASSPSGGEVNEQFF.

The rearrangement uses TRBV18 and TRBJ2-3, with 10 bases lining up with TRBD1. The junction had 5 bases not matched to a gene; V was cut back by 3 bases and J by 2 bases. From germline, CDR1 is KGHSH and CDR2 LQKENI. CDR3 length equals 16 residues. The CDR3 coding sequence is TGTGCCAGCTCACCCCCGGGACAGGGGAACACAGATACGCAGTATTTT. It specifies CASSPPGQGNTDTQYF.

The V and J genes are TRBV29-1 and TRBJ2-5, with D uncertain. Germline V CDR1 and CDR2: SQVTM, ANQGSEA. This CDR3 is 10 amino acids long. V was trimmed by 6 bases and J by 4 bases, leaving 6 bases between them. The CDR3 DNA reads TGCAGCGTAGAGTCAGAGACCCAGTACTTC. This translates into CSVESETQYF.

V usage is TRBV7-3 and J usage is TRBJ2-1; possible D gene TRBD2, 7 bases. Trimming took off 5 bases at V and 7 bases at J, with 12 bases between the two ends. CDR3 length: 13 amino acids. CDR1 is SGHTA, CDR2 FQGTGA, per germline. The CDR3: CASSPGGWNEQFF. CDR3 coding DNA: TGTGCCAGCAGCCCGGGGGGCTGGAATGAGCAGTTCTTC.

The DNA for the CDR3 is TGTGCCAGCAGCTTAGAGGGACAGGGGGCCCACGAGCAGTACTTC. Its translation: CASSLEGQGAHEQYF. This sequence joins TRBV11-2 and TRBJ2-7, with 12 bases fitting TRBD1. The CDR3 consists of 15 residues. Trimming took 0 bases from V and 5 from J; bases not matched to a gene: 2. The germline gives CDR1 SGHAT, CDR2 FQNNGV.

The chain joins TRBV24-1 to TRBJ2-3; 12 bases are a match to TRBD2. Per the germline V gene, CDR1 is KGHDR and CDR2 is SFDVKD. With 5 bases clipped from V and 5 bases from J, the junction kept 4 bases outside the gene matches. This CDR3 comprises 15 residues. The chain's CDR3 is CATSAGLAGIDTQYF. The CDR3 DNA follows: TGTGCCACCAGTGCAGGACTAGCGGGGATAGATACGCAGTATTTT.

This clone was counted once. The rearrangement links TRBV29-1 to TRBJ1-5, with a possible D match to TRBD1 (6 bases). The ends were cut back, 4 bases at V and 4 bases at J, with 11 bases in the middle. In germline, CDR1 is SQVTM, CDR2 ANQGSEA. CDR3 length: 13 residues. CDR3 DNA: TGCAGCGTTGCCCAGGGGATGAATCAGCCCCAGCATTTT. Translating gives CSVAQGMNQPQHF.

V is TRBV3-1 (or the pseudogene TRBV3-2) and J is TRBJ1-2; D unclear. Germline V gene sequence: CDR1 LGHDT, CDR2 YNNKEL (reference sequence). The CDR3 has 11 amino acids. The V end was cut by 5 bases, the J end by 8 bases, with 9 bases between. CDR3 protein: CASSYAEGYTF. The CDR3, as DNA: TGTGCCAGCAGCTACGCGGAGGGCTACACCTTC.

The chain employs TRBV3-1 (or the pseudogene TRBV3-2) and TRBJ2-1; D not certain. This CDR3 region has 11 residues. V lost 4 bases and J lost 8, with 6 bases in between. CDR1 and CDR2 from the germline V gene are LGHDT and YNNKEL (reference sequence). DNA for the CDR3: TGTGCCAGCAGCCTATCCGATGAGCAGTTCTTC. Translation: CASSLSDEQFF.